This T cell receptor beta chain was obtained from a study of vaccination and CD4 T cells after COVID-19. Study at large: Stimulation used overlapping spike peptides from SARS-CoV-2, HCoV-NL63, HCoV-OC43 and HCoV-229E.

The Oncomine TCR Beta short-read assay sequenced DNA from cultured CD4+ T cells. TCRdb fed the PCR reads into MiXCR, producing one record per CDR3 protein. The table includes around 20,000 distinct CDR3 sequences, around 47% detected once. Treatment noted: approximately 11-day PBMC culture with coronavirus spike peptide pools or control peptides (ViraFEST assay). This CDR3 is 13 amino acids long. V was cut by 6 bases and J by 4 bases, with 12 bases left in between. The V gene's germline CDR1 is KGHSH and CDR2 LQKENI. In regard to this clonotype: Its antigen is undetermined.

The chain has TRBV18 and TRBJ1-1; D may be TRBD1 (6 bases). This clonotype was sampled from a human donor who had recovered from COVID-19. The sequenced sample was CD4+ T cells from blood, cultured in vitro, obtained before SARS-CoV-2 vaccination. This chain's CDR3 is CASSFEGGTEAFF. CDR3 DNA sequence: TGTGCCAGCTCGTTCGAGGGGGGCACTGAAGCTTTCTTT.